A single sample gave rise to the 27 T cell receptor beta chains below, sequenced in a study of blood T cell repertoires in COVID-19. Clones were read by immunoSEQ multiplex PCR, and TCRdb kept only the in-frame ones, dropping some. The table shows 75,000 to 95,000 clones, with approximately 90% occurring only once. Sample: peripheral blood. These receptors originate from a man aged 55 to 70 with acute or convalescent COVID-19.

This clone was recorded once. This chain links TRBV27 with TRBJ1-2; D not resolved. CDR3 length: 12 residues. Germline V lookup: CDR1 MNHEY, CDR2 SMNVEV (reference sequence). Between the trimmed V and J ends, which lost 5 bases and 2 bases, there was a span of 6 bases. The CDR3 nucleotides read TGTGCCAGCAGTAAAACAAACTATGGCTACACCTTC. It encodes CASSKTNYGYTF.

The V call is TRBV7-9, the J call TRBJ1-2; 7 bases agree with TRBD1. The germline V gene has CDR1 SEHNR and CDR2 FQNEAQ (reference sequence). The V segment lost 6 bases and the J segment 0 bases; nucleotides outside the gene matches: 7. The CDR3 extends over 15 amino acids. The CDR3 loop is CASSLDRSSNYGYTF. The CDR3 DNA is TGTGCCAGCAGTCTGGACAGGAGCTCTAACTATGGCTACACCTTC.

The chain joins TRBV7-2 to TRBJ2-1, with D possibly matching TRBD1 (7 bases). This CDR3 spans 15 amino acids. The V gene's germline CDR1 is SGHTA and CDR2 FQGNSA. V gave up 4 bases and J gave up 7 bases, with 17 bases separating them. The DNA of the CDR3 is TGTGCCAGCAGCTCATCAGGGGGGCTTCCTAATGAGCAGTTCTTC. This encodes CASSSSGGLPNEQFF. Full variable domain (missing parts from reference TRBV7-2 and TRBJ2-1): GAGVSQSPSNKVTEKGKDVELRCDPISGHTALYWYRQSLGQGLEFLIYFQGNSAPDKSGLPSDRFSAERTGGSVSTLTIQRTQQEDSAVYLCASSSSGGLPNEQFFGPGTRLTVL.

This clone was observed a handful of times. The rearrangement links TRBV6-6 to TRBJ2-3; 8 bases match TRBD2. Germline V lookup: CDR1 MNHNY, CDR2 SVGAGI (reference sequence). This CDR3 region has 15 residues. Germline trimming cut 7 bases from V and 2 bases from J; bases unmatched to any gene: 8. The CDR3 nucleotides are TGTGCCAGCACCCTAATAGCGGGACCCACAGATACGCAGTATTTT. Its protein is CASTLIAGPTDTQYF.

The CDR3 DNA sequence: TGCGCCAGCAGCGCCGGACAGGGCTCCACTGAAGCTTTCTTT. Its protein product is CASSAGQGSTEAFF. The chain combines TRBV5-1 with TRBJ1-1; 8 bases are shared with TRBD1. V shed 4 bases and J 4 bases; nucleotides not matched to a gene: 6. There are 14 residues in the CDR3. The germline gives CDR1 SGHRS, CDR2 YFSETQ.

The V and J genes are TRBV10-3 and TRBJ1-1; 11 positions match TRBD1. J was trimmed by 4 bases and V by 2 bases; bases with no gene match: 6. CDR1 is ENHRY, CDR2 SYGVKD, per germline. The CDR3 has 16 amino acids. This CDR3 is CAISETGTGGTTEAFF. Here the CDR3 DNA reads TGTGCCATCAGTGAGACTGGGACAGGGGGGACCACTGAAGCTTTCTTT.

The CDR3 here is CASGPTGYGNTIYF. DNA for the CDR3: TGTGCCAGCGGACCGACAGGGTATGGAAACACCATATATTTT. The rearrangement joins TRBV28 to TRBJ1-3; 7 bases fit TRBD1. There are 14 residues in the CDR3. Germline V lookup: CDR1 MDHEN, CDR2 SYDVKM. V gave up 8 bases and J gave up 3 bases; unmatched junction bases: 7.

This clone was observed once. V is TRBV19 and J is TRBJ1-4; 8 bases match TRBD1. The V and J ends lost 4 bases and 7 bases, in that order; junction bases with no gene match: 5. This CDR3 is built from 14 residues. Germline V gene data show CDR1 as LNHDA and CDR2 as SQIVND (reference sequence). The CDR3 DNA reads TGTGCCAGTAGTAAGGACAGGGTGTTTGAAAAACTGTTTTTT. It is translated as CASSKDRVFEKLFF.

J is TRBJ2-3 and V is TRBV7-2, with 11 bases that match TRBD2. Losses at the gene ends were 0 bases for V and 1 base for J; bases not matched to a gene: 12. CDR1 is SGHTA and CDR2 is FQGNSA in the germline V gene. The CDR3 sequence is 20 residues long. CDR3: CASSLALILAGEAGTDTQYF. The CDR3 DNA follows: TGTGCCAGCAGCTTAGCTCTCATACTAGCGGGAGAAGCGGGCACAGATACGCAGTATTTT.

This rearrangement joins TRBV19 to TRBJ1-1; a weak D match, TRBD1 (5 bases). Germline CDR1 reads LNHDA; CDR2 reads SQIVND (reference sequence). V was clipped by 1 base and J by 1 base, with 10 bases between them. The CDR3 covers 15 residues. CDR3 amino acids: CASSIAIGQNTEAFF. The CDR3 DNA follows: TGTGCCAGTAGTATAGCAATCGGACAGAACACTGAAGCTTTCTTT.

CDR3 coding DNA: TGTGCCAGCTCCACGACAGGGGGACTCAATCAGCCCCAGCATTTT. Protein: CASSTTGGLNQPQHF. V is TRBV28 and J is TRBJ1-5, with TRBD1 identical over 9 bases. CDR3 length: 15 residues. With 8 bases clipped from V and 3 bases from J, the junction kept 8 bases outside the gene matches. From germline, CDR1 is MDHEN and CDR2 SYDVKM.

The chain employs TRBV7-3 and TRBJ2-1; D may be TRBD2 (6 bases). V lost 0 bases and J 8 bases, leaving 14 bases between the germline ends. The CDR3 has 15 amino acids. Germline CDR1 and CDR2: SGHTA and FQGTGA. CDR3 protein: CASSLTIVGGDEQFF. Written as DNA, the CDR3 is TGTGCCAGCAGCTTAACAATCGTGGGGGGAGATGAGCAGTTCTTC.

The chain is built from TRBV27 and TRBJ2-1; possibly TRBD2 for D (6 bases). The ends were cut back, 5 bases at V and 4 bases at J, with 15 bases in the middle. CDR1 is MNHEY, CDR2 SMNVEV, per germline (reference sequence). The CDR3 sequence is 15 residues long. The CDR3 sequence: CASSRREDLYNEQFF. For the CDR3, the DNA is TGTGCCAGCAGTCGAAGGGAGGACCTTTACAATGAGCAGTTCTTC.

The chain uses TRBV5-6 and TRBJ1-2; no definite D call. V was clipped by 6 bases and J by 4 bases, with 13 bases between them. Germline V gene data show CDR1 as SGHDT and CDR2 as YYEEEE. This CDR3 spans 13 amino acids. CDR3 nucleotide sequence: TGTGCCAGCATCCCGTCTGAGGGCTATGGCTACACCTTC. As protein: CASIPSEGYGYTF.

This clone was counted once. The V and J genes are TRBV11-2 and TRBJ1-1; the D is unclear. Trimming removed 5 bases from V and 7 bases from J, with 14 bases in between. Germline V gives CDR1 SGHAT, CDR2 FQNNGV. The CDR3 contains 13 residues. DNA for the CDR3: TGTGCCAGCAGCCGGTTCTTTGGCGGTGAAGCTTTCTTT. Its translation is CASSRFFGGEAFF.

The rearrangement uses TRBV4-3 and TRBJ1-4; D may be TRBD1 (5 bases). The CDR3 totals 14 residues. The V and J ends lost 1 base and 8 bases respectively, with 11 bases between them. Germline V gene sequence: CDR1 LGHNA, CDR2 YSLEER. This CDR3 reads CASSQAGQGEKLFF. CDR3 coding DNA: TGCGCCAGCAGCCAAGCAGGGCAAGGGGAAAAACTGTTTTTT.

CDR3 coding DNA: TGTGCCAGCAGAGGAACTCCCCAGGCTGGAAACACCATATATTTT. Amino acids: CASRGTPQAGNTIYF. The rearrangement joins TRBV7-2 to TRBJ1-3; D not certain. Germline V lookup: CDR1 SGHTA, CDR2 FQGNSA. The CDR3 is 15 residues long. Trimming took off 6 bases at V and 2 bases at J, with 14 bases between the two ends. Supplemented by reference TRBV7-2 and TRBJ1-3, the full variable domain reads GAGVSQSPSNKVTEKGKDVELRCDPISGHTALYWYRQSLGQGLEFLIYFQGNSAPDKSGLPSDRFSAERTGGSVSTLTIQRTQQEDSAVYLCASRGTPQAGNTIYFGEGSWLTVV.

The chain recombines TRBV27 with TRBJ1-2; 8 positions match TRBD1. This CDR3 spans 17 amino acids. Germline CDR1 reads MNHEY; CDR2 reads SMNVEV (reference sequence). Losses at the gene ends were 9 bases for V and 4 bases for J; bases not matched to a gene: 19. Here the CDR3 reads CASWSIERPDRAYGYTF. The CDR3 nucleotides are TGTGCCAGTTGGTCGATCGAAAGGCCGGACAGGGCCTATGGCTACACCTTC.

This clone came up once. This chain uses TRBV5-1 with TRBJ2-7; 9 nucleotides line up with TRBD1. Germline CDR1 and CDR2: SGHRS and YFSETQ. Unmatched junction bases numbered 5, after V lost 2 bases and J lost 2 bases. The CDR3 spans 15 residues. CDR3 protein: CASSLGQGIAYEQYF. The CDR3 bases are TGCGCCAGCAGCTTAGGACAGGGGATTGCCTACGAGCAGTACTTC.

The chain uses TRBV19 and TRBJ2-5; no clear D. Trimming took off 1 base at V and 3 bases at J, with 9 bases between the two ends. Germline CDR1 is LNHDA and CDR2 is SQIVND (reference sequence). The CDR3 extends over 14 amino acids. The CDR3 sequence: CASSIGLAEETQYF. The CDR3 DNA sequence: TGTGCCAGTAGTATAGGTTTGGCAGAAGAGACCCAGTACTTC.

This sequence joins TRBV5-1 and TRBJ2-1; D is uncertain. CDR1 and CDR2 from the germline V gene are SGHRS and YFSETQ. The length of the CDR3 is 15 residues. V was trimmed by 0 bases and J by 4 bases, leaving 11 bases between them. The chain's CDR3 is CASSLDSTLYNEQFF. The CDR3 nucleotides are TGCGCCAGCAGCTTGGACAGTACGCTGTACAATGAGCAGTTCTTC.

The chain joins TRBV11-3 to TRBJ1-1, with D maybe TRBD1 (5 bases). CDR3 length equals 17 residues. V was cut by 3 bases and J by 0 bases, with 17 bases left in between. Germline V gene sequence: CDR1 SGHNT, CDR2 YENEEA. Here the CDR3 reads CASSFTGWGVMNTEAFF. CDR3 bases: TGTGCCAGCAGCTTTACGGGGTGGGGGGTCATGAACACTGAAGCTTTCTTT.

This chain uses TRBV7-8 with TRBJ1-5; 7 positions match TRBD1. The CDR3 contains 16 residues. V lost 0 bases, J lost 7 bases, and 9 bases stayed unmatched. The germline CDR1 and CDR2 sequences are SGHVS and FQNEAQ. The CDR3 coding sequence is TGTGCCAGCAGCTTAGCTCCCAGGGGGATTAGCCAGCCCCAGCATTTT. This sequence encodes CASSLAPRGISQPQHF.

The gene calls are TRBV7-2 and TRBJ2-1, with 9 bases identical to TRBD2. Germline CDR1 is SGHTA and CDR2 is FQGNSA. CDR3 size: 13 residues. The J segment lost 10 bases and the V segment lost 5 bases, leaving 6 bases of the junction unmatched. CDR3 nucleotides: TGTGCCAGCAGCCCCGGACTAGCGAAAGAGCAGTTCTTC. It codes for CASSPGLAKEQFF.

V gene TRBV6-6 combines with J gene TRBJ2-7, with 13 bases identical to TRBD2. With V trimmed by 7 bases and J by 3 bases, 6 bases remained unmatched. The V gene's germline CDR1 is MNHNY and CDR2 SVGAGI (reference sequence). The CDR3 length is 15 residues. Written as DNA, the CDR3 is TGTGCCAGCAACGAAGGACTAGCGGGAGTCTACGAGCAGTACTTC. Translated, it gives CASNEGLAGVYEQYF.

CDR3 sequence reads: CASSPARTDTQYF. CDR3 nucleotide sequence: TGTGCCAGCAGCCCCGCCCGGACAGATACGCAGTATTTT. The genes are TRBV9 and TRBJ2-3; D unclear. This CDR3 contains 13 residues. Per the germline V gene, CDR1 is SGDLS and CDR2 is YYNGEE. Trimming removed 4 bases at V and 3 bases at J, with 9 bases between.

This clone was counted a single time. The chain is built from TRBV19 and TRBJ1-5, with D tentatively TRBD1 (5 bases). Germline CDR1 is LNHDA and CDR2 is SQIVND (reference sequence). Trimming cost V 5 bases and J 6 bases, with 17 bases left between them. CDR3 length equals 15 residues. The CDR3 nucleotides read TGTGCCAGTAGTCCCCCCCGCAGGGAGGGTCAGCCCCAGCATTTT. It encodes CASSPPRREGQPQHF.